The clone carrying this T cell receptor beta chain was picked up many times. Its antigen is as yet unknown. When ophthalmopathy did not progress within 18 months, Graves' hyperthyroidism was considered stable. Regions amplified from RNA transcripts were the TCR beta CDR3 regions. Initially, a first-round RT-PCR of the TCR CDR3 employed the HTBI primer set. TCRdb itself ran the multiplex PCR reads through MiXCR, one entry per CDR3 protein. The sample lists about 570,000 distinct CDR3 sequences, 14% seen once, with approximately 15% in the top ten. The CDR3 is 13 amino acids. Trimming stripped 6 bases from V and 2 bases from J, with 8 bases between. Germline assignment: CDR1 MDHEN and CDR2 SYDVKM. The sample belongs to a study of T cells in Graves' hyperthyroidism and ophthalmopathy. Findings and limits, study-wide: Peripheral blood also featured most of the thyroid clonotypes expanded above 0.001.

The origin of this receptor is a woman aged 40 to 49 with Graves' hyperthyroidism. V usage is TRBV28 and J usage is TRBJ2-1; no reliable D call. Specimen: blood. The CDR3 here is CASRPEPYNEQFF. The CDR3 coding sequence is TGTGCCAGCAGACCTGAACCCTACAATGAGCAGTTCTTC.